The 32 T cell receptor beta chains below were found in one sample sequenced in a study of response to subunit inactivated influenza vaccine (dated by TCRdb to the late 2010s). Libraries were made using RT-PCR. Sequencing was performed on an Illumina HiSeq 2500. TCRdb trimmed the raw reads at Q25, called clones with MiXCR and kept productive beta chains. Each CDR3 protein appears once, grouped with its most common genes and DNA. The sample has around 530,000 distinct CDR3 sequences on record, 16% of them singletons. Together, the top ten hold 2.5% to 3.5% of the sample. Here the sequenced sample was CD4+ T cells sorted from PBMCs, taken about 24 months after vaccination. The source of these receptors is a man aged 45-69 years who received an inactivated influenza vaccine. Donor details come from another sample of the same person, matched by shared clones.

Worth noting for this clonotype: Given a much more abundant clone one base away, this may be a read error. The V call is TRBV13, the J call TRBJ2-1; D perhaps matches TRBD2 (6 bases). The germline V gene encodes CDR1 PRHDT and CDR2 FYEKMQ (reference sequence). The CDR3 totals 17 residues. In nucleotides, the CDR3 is TGTGTCAGCAGCTCCACTATCAAGGCGGGGAGAGAGAATGAGCAGTTCTTC. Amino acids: CVSSSTIKAGRENEQFF.

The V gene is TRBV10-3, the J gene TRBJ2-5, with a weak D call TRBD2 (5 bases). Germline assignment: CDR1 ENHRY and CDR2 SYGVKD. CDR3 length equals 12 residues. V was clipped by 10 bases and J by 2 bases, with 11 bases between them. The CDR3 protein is CATGDSQETQYF. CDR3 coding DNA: TGTGCCACCGGGGATTCTCAAGAGACCCAGTACTTC.

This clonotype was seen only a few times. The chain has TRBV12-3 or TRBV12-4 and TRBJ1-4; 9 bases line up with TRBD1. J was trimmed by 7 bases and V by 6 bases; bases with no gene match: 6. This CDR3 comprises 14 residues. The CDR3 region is CASRGDREVEKLFF. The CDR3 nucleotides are TGTGCCAGCAGGGGGGACAGGGAGGTTGAAAAACTGTTTTTT.

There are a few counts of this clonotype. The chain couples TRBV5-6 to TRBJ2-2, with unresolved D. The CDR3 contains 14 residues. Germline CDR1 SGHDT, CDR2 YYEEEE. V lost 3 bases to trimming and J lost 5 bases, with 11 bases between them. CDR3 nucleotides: TGTGCCAGCAGCTCAGATGTTCGAACCGGGGAGCTGTTTTTT. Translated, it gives CASSSDVRTGELFF.

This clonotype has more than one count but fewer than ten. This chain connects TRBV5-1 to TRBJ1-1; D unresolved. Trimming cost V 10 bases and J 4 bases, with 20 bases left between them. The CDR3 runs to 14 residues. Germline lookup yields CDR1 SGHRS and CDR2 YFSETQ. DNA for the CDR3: TGCGCCTCCACACGGGCCCAGGCTGGCACTGAAGCTTTCTTT. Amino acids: CASTRAQAGTEAFF. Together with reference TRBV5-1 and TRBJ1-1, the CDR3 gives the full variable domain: KAGVTQTPRYLIKTRGQQVTLSCSPISGHRSVSWYQQTPGQGLQFLFEYFSETQRNKGNFPGRFSGRQFSNSRSEMNVSTLELGDSALYLCASTRAQAGTEAFFGQGTRLTVV.

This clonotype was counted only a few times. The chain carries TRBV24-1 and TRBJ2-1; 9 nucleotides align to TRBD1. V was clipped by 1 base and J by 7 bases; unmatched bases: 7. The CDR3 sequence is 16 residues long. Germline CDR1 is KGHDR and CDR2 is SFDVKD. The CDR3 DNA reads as TGTGCCACCAGTGATTTAGGACAGGGGACTAAAAATGAGCAGTTCTTC. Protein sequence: CATSDLGQGTKNEQFF.

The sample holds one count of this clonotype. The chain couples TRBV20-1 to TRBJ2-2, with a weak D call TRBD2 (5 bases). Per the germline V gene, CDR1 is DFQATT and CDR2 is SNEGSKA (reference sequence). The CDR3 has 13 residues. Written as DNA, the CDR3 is TGCAGCGCCCGGAGGATTGGCACCGGGGAGCTGTTTTTT. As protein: CSARRIGTGELFF.

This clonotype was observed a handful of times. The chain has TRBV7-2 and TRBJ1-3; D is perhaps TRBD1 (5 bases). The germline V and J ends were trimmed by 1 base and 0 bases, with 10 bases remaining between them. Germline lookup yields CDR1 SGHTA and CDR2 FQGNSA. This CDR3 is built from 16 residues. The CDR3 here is CASSLGDPGSGNTIYF. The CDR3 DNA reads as TGTGCCAGCAGCTTAGGGGACCCAGGCTCTGGAAACACCATATATTTT.

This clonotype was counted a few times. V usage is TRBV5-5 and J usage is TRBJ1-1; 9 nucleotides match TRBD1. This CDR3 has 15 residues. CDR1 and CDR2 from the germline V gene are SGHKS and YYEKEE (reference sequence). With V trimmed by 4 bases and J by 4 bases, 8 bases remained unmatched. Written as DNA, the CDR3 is TGTGCCAGCAGCGGAAGGGGGACAGGGCCCACTGAAGCTTTCTTT. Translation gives CASSGRGTGPTEAFF.

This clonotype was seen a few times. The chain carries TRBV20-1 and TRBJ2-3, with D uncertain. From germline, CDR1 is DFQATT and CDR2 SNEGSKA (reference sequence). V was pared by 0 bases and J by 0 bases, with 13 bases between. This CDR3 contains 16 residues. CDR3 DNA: TGCAGTGCTAGAGATCGTAAGCGTCTCAGCACAGATACGCAGTATTTT. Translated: CSARDRKRLSTDTQYF.

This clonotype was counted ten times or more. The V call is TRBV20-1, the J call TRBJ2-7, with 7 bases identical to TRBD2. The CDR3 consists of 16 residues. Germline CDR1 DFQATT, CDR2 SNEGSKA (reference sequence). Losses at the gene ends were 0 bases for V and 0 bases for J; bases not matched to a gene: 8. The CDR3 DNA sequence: TGCAGTGCTAGAGATTTTCAGCGGGACCTCTCCTACGAGCAGTACTTC. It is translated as CSARDFQRDLSYEQYF.

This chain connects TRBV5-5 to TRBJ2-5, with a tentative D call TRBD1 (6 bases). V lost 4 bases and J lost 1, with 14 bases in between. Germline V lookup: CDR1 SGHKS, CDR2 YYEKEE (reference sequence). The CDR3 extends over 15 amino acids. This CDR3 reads CASSPGQRSQETQYF. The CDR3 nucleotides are TGTGCCAGCAGCCCCGGACAGAGATCCCAAGAGACCCAGTACTTC.

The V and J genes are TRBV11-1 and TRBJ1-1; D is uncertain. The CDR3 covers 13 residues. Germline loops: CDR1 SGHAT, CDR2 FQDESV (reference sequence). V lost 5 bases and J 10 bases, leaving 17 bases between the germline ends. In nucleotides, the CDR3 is TGTGCCAGCAGCCTAGAAAGTGGCGGGTCAGCTTTCTTT. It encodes CASSLESGGSAFF.

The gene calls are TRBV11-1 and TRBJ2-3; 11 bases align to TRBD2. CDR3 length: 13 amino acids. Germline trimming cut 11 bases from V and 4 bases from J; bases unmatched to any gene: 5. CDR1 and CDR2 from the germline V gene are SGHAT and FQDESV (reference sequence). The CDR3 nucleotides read TGTGCCGCCGGGACTAGCGGCGCAGATACGCAGTATTTT. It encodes CAAGTSGADTQYF.

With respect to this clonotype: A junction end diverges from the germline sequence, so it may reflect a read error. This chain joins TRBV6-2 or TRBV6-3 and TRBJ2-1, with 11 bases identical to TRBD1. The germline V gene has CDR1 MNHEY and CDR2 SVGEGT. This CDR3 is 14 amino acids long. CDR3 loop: CAIRLGQGGSETLF. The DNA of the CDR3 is TGTGCCATCCGCTTGGGACAGGGGGGATCGGAGACGCTCTTC.

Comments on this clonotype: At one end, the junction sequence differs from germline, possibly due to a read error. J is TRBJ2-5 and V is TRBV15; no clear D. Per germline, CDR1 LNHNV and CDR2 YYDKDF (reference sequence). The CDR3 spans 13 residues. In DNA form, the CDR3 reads TGTGCCACCAGCGGAGAAGCCGGAGAGACCCAGTACTTC. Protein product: CATSGEAGETQYF. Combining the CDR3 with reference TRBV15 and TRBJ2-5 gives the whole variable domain DAMVIQNPRYQVTQFGKPVTLSCSQTLNHNVMYWYQQKSSQAPKLLFHYYDKDFNNEADTPDNFQSRRPNTSFCFLDIRSPGLGDTAMYLCATSGEAGETQYFGPGTRLLVL.

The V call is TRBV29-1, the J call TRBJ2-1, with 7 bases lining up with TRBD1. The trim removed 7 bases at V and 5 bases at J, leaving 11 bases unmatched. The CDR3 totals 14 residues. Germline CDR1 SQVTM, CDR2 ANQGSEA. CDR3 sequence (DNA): TGCAGCGCAGCCGGGACAGCCGAGCACAATGAGCAGTTCTTC. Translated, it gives CSAAGTAEHNEQFF.

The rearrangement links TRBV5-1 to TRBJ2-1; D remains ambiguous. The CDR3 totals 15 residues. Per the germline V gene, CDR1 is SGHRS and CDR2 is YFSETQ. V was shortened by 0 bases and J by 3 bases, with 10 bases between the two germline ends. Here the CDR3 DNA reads TGCGCCAGCAGCTTGGAAGCGCTCGACTACAATGAGCAGTTCTTC. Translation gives CASSLEALDYNEQFF.

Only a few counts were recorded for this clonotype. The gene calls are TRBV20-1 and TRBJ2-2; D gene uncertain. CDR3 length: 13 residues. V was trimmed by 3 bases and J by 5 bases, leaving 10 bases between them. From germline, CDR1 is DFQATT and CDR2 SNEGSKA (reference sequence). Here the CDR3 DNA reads TGCAGTGCTAGCCCTCCGTCGACCGGGGAGCTGTTTTTT. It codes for CSASPPSTGELFF.

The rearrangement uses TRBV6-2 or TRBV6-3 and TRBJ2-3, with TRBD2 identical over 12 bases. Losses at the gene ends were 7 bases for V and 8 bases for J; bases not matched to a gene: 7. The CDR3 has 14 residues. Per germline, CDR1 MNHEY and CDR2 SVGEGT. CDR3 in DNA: TGTGCCAGCACCACAGGACTAGCGGGATCTACGCAGTATTTT. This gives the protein CASTTGLAGSTQYF.

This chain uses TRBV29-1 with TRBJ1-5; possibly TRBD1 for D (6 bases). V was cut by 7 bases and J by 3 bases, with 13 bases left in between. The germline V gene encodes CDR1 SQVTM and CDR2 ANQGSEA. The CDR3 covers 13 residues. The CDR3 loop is CSATTGINQPQHF. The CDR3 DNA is TGCAGCGCAACGACAGGAATCAATCAGCCCCAGCATTTT.

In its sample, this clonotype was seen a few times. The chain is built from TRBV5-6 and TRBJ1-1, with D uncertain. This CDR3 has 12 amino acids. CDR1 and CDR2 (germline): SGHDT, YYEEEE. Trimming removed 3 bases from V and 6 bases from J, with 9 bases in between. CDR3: CASSSLPSEAFF. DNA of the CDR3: TGTGCCAGCAGCTCACTACCGTCTGAAGCTTTCTTT.

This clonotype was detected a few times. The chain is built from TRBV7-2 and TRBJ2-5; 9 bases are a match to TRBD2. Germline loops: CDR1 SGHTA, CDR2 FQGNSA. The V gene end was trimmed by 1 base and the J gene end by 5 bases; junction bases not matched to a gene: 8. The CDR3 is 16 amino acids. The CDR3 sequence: CASSLVFAGGLETQYF. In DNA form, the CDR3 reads TGTGCCAGCAGCTTAGTCTTTGCGGGGGGGCTCGAGACCCAGTACTTC.

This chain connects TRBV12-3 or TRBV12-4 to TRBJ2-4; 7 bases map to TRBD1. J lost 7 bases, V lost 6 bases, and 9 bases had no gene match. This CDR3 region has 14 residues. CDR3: CASREYEGANIQYF. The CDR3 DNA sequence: TGTGCCAGCAGGGAGTATGAGGGGGCGAACATTCAGTACTTC.

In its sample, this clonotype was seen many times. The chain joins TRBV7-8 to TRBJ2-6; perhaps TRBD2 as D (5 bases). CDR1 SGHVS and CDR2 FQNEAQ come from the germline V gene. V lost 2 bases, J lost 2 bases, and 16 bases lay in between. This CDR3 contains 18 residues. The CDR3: CASSLREGRFAGANVLTF. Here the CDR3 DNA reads TGTGCCAGCAGCTTACGGGAAGGAAGATTCGCTGGGGCCAACGTCCTGACTTTC.

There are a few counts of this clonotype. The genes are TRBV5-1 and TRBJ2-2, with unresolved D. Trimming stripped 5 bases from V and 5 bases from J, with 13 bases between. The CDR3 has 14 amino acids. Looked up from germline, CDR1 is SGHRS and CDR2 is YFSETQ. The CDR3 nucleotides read TGCGCCAGCAGGCTTGCGAGTGGAACCGGGGAGCTGTTTTTT. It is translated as CASRLASGTGELFF.

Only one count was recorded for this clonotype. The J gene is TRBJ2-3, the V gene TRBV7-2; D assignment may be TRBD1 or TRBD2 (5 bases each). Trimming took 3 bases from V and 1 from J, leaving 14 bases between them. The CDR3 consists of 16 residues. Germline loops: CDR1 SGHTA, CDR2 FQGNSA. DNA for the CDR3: TGTGCCAGCAGCTTGGGGGTGGGTGCCGGCACAGATACGCAGTATTTT. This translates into CASSLGVGAGTDTQYF. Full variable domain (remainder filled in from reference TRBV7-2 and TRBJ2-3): GAGVSQSPSNKVTEKGKDVELRCDPISGHTALYWYRQSLGQGLEFLIYFQGNSAPDKSGLPSDRFSAERTGGSVSTLTIQRTQQEDSAVYLCASSLGVGAGTDTQYFGPGTRLTVL.

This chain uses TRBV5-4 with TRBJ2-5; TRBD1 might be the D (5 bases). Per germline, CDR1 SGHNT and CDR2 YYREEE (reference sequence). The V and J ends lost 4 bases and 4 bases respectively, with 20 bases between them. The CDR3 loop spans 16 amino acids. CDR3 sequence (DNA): TGTGCCAGCAGCCTGGCAAGAGTCACAGGCGGAGAGACCCAGTACTTC. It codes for CASSLARVTGGETQYF.

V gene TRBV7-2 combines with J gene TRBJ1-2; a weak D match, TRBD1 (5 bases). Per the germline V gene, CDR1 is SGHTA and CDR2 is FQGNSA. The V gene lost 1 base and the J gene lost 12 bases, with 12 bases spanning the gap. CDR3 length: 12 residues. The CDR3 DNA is TGTGCCAGCAGCTTAGGGCCGACAGCCCACACCTTC. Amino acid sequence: CASSLGPTAHTF.

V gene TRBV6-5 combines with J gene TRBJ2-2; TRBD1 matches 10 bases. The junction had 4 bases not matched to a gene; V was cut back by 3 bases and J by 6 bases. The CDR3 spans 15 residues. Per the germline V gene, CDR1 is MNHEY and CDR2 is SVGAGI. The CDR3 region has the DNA TGTGCCAGCAGTTATGGGACAGGGGTATCCGGGGAGCTGTTTTTT. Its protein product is CASSYGTGVSGELFF.

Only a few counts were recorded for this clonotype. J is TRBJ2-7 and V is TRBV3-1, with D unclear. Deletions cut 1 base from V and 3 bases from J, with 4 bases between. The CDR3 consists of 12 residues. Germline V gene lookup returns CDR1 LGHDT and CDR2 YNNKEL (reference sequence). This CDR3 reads CASSQVGYEQYF. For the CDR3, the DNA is TGTGCCAGCAGCCAAGTAGGCTACGAGCAGTACTTC.

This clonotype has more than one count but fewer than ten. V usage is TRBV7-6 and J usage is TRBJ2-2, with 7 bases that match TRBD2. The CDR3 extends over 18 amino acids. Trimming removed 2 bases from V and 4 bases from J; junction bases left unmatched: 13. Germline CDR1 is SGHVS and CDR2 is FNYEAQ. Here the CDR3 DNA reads TGTGCCAGCAGCTTAAGTATGCGGGAGAAGGTGATCACCGGGGAGCTGTTTTTT. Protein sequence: CASSLSMREKVITGELFF.